The rows below give T cell receptor beta chains drawn from one sample of a study of human T cells and chemical hapten exposure. TCRdb reprocessed the RACE reads via MiXCR and lists one record per CDR3 protein. The table includes approximately 90,000 distinct CDR3 sequences, around 7.9% detected once. This specimen was whole blood, taken in connection with sensitization to the hapten diphenylcyclopropenone (DPC). These TCRs come from a middle-aged man with alopecia areata. Some clones in this sample may be carry-over from other donors' samples. CDR3s include the opening cysteine and the closing phenylalanine or tryptophan. Fields, in order: V gene, CDR3 length, D gene, clone size, J gene, CDR3 protein, CDR3 DNA. A D gene is named only where the DNA matches it firmly. Only part of the rows carry a size: once, few, many, or a class if the clone is expanded.

>TRBV27|16|TRBD2|.|TRBJ2-1
CASSLSGGHRRDEQFF
TGTGCCAGCAGTTTATCGGGAGGGCATCGAAGGGATGAGCAGTTCTTC
>TRBV11-2|14|TRBD1|medium-sized|TRBJ1-1
CASSSQGGTTEAFF
TGTGCCAGCAGCTCACAGGGGGGGACGACTGAAGCTTTCTTT
>TRBV14|15|TRBD1|few|TRBJ2-3
CASSHPRQGSDTQYF
TGTGCCAGCAGCCATCCGCGACAGGGCTCAGATACGCAGTATTTT
>TRBV6-5|17|TRBD1|few|TRBJ1-2
CASRRDRPEQPNYGYTF
TGTGCCAGCAGAAGGGACAGGCCGGAGCAACCAAACTATGGCTACACCTTC
>TRBV14|15|.|few|TRBJ2-3
CASSQRVTSTDTQYF
TGTGCCAGCAGCCAACGGGTAACTAGCACAGATACGCAGTATTTT
>TRBV20-1|14|TRBD2|few|TRBJ2-7
CSAGTSGSSYEQYF
TGCAGTGCTGGGACTAGCGGGAGCTCCTACGAGCAGTACTTC
>TRBV7-2|15|.|.|TRBJ2-1
CASSLAASQYNEQFF
TGTGCCAGCAGCTTAGCGGCTAGTCAGTACAATGAGCAGTTCTTC
>TRBV24-1|16|.|.|TRBJ2-7
CATSAFFGYRSYEQYF
TGTGCCACCAGTGCTTTCTTCGGGTATCGGTCTTACGAGCAGTACTTC
>TRBV24-1|13|.|many|TRBJ2-2
CATSDHRSGELFF
TGTGCCACCAGTGATCACAGGTCCGGGGAGCTGTTTTTT
>TRBV6-1|14|.|.|TRBJ2-5
CASTVAPVPGTQYF
TGTGCCAGCACCGTGGCCCCGGTACCGGGGACCCAGTACTTC
>TRBV10-3|18|TRBD2|.|TRBJ2-2
CAISAVATSGINTGELFF
TGTGCCATCAGTGCGGTCGCGACTAGCGGGATTAACACCGGGGAGCTGTTTTTT
>TRBV4-3|14|.|many|TRBJ2-5
CASSQDSLRETQYF
TGCGCCAGCAGCCAAGATTCGTTACGAGAGACCCAGTACTTC
>TRBV7-8|17|.|.|TRBJ1-4
CASSKKRVSGKDEKLFF
TGTGCCAGCAGCAAGAAGAGGGTATCCGGCAAAGATGAAAAACTGTTTTTT
>TRBV28|19|TRBD2|.|TRBJ2-3
CASSSEGLAGGPFTDTQYF
TGTGCCAGCAGTTCCGAGGGGCTAGCGGGAGGACCTTTCACAGATACGCAGTATTTT
>TRBV12-3/TRBV12-4|13|TRBD1|few|TRBJ1-6
CASSSTDRGALHF
TGTGCCAGCAGTTCGACGGACAGGGGGGCCCTCCACTTT
>TRBV29-1|16|.|.|TRBJ2-3
CSVESVGTGGTDTQYF
TGCAGCGTTGAAAGTGTCGGGACTGGCGGCACAGATACGCAGTATTTT
>TRBV5-8|14|TRBD1|many|TRBJ1-1
CASSLETGATEAFF
TGTGCCAGCAGCTTGGAAACAGGGGCCACTGAAGCTTTCTTT
>TRBV29-1|13|.|few|TRBJ1-4
CSVQRLGDEKLFF
TGCAGCGTTCAGCGCCTAGGGGACGAAAAACTGTTTTTT
>TRBV6-2/TRBV6-3|13|.|many|TRBJ2-2
CASSPYRPGELFF
TGTGCCAGCAGCCCCTACCGGCCCGGGGAGCTGTTTTTT
>TRBV6-2/TRBV6-3|13|.|.|TRBJ2-7
CASSYLFPYEQYF
TGTGCCAGCAGTTACTTGTTCCCCTACGAGCAGTACTTC
>TRBV6-2/TRBV6-3|18|.|few|TRBJ2-6
CASSYEQLSFSGANVLTF
TGTGCCAGCAGTTACGAACAGCTCTCCTTCTCTGGGGCCAACGTCCTGACTTTC
>TRBV28|13|.|many|TRBJ2-7
CATAGESSYEQYF
TGTGCCACTGCAGGGGAAAGCTCCTACGAGCAGTACTTC
>TRBV4-3|15|TRBD2|few|TRBJ2-3
CASSQDRGLADTQYF
TGCGCCAGCAGCCAAGATCGGGGACTAGCAGATACGCAGTATTTT
>TRBV5-4|12|.|.|TRBJ2-7
CASSLAYGEQYF
TGTGCCAGCAGCTTGGCCTACGGTGAGCAGTACTTC
>TRBV6-1|14|.|few|TRBJ2-3
CASSWASGTDTQYF
TGTGCCAGCTCCTGGGCTAGCGGCACAGATACGCAGTATTTT
>TRBV20-1|12|.|many|TRBJ1-5
CSASGGDQPQHF
TGCAGTGCTAGCGGGGGCGATCAGCCCCAGCATTTT
>TRBV4-3|15|.|many|TRBJ2-1
CASSPGWVAFNEQFF
TGCGCCAGCAGCCCCGGGTGGGTAGCCTTCAATGAGCAGTTCTTC
>TRBV30|12|.|few|TRBJ2-3
CAWKADTDTQYF
TGTGCCTGGAAGGCAGACACAGATACGCAGTATTTT
>TRBV6-6|15|.|.|TRBJ1-3
CASTLLWGSGNTIYF
TGTGCCAGCACCCTTCTGTGGGGATCTGGAAACACCATATATTTT
>TRBV29-1|13|.|.|TRBJ2-5
CSVAQGYQETQYF
TGCAGCGTTGCCCAGGGGTACCAAGAGACCCAGTACTTC
>TRBV7-2|16|TRBD1|once|TRBJ1-6
CASSLARDRWNSPLHF
TGTGCCAGCAGCTTAGCGCGGGACAGGTGGAATTCACCCCTCCACTTT
>TRBV6-1|16|.|few|TRBJ1-4
CASSEDPRAIDEKLFF
TGTGCCAGCAGTGAAGACCCCAGGGCGATAGATGAAAAACTGTTTTTT
>TRBV7-9|15|TRBD1|few|TRBJ2-3
CASSPWTGATDTQYF
TGTGCCAGCAGCCCTTGGACAGGGGCGACAGATACGCAGTATTTT
>TRBV9|17|TRBD2|.|TRBJ2-5
CASSSGTSGSLQETQYF
TGTGCCAGCAGCTCGGGGACTAGCGGGAGTCTCCAAGAGACCCAGTACTTC
>TRBV29-1|12|.|few|TRBJ2-4
CSVEEKAGIQYF
TGCAGCGTTGAAGAAAAAGCCGGGATTCAGTACTTC
>TRBV7-9|14|.|many|TRBJ1-1
CASSLAQVVTEAFF
TGTGCCAGCAGCTTAGCCCAGGTGGTCACTGAAGCTTTCTTT
>TRBV29-1|12|.|.|TRBJ2-3
CSVVTGTDTQYF
TGCAGCGTTGTAACAGGTACAGATACGCAGTATTTT
>TRBV29-1|13|.|.|TRBJ2-1
CSADQGSYNEQFF
TGCAGCGCCGATCAGGGGTCCTACAATGAGCAGTTCTTC
>TRBV29-1|12|.|.|TRBJ2-2
CSVGSGAGELFF
TGCAGCGTTGGGTCAGGGGCCGGGGAGCTGTTTTTT
>TRBV7-2|16|.|.|TRBJ1-3
CASSLASFNSGNTIYF
TGTGCCAGCAGCTTAGCCAGTTTTAATTCTGGAAACACCATATATTTT
>TRBV12-3/TRBV12-4|13|.|.|TRBJ1-1
CASSLGAGRKAFF
TGTGCCAGCAGTTTGGGTGCGGGAAGGAAAGCTTTCTTT
>TRBV7-3|14|TRBD1|.|TRBJ1-1
CASSRQGPSTEAFF
TGTGCCAGCAGCCGACAGGGACCCAGCACTGAAGCTTTCTTT
>TRBV10-3|15|.|.|TRBJ1-1
CAISDPETENTEAFF
TGTGCCATCAGTGATCCCGAGACAGAGAACACTGAAGCTTTCTTT
>TRBV7-9|11|.|few|TRBJ2-5
CASSGQWTQYF
TGTGCCAGCTCAGGTCAATGGACCCAGTACTTC
>TRBV19|15|.|.|TRBJ1-5
CASSNSGSGNQPQHF
TGTGCCAGTAGTAATTCCGGCAGCGGCAATCAGCCCCAGCATTTT
>TRBV4-3|15|.|few|TRBJ2-1
CASSPAGLPTGEQFF
TGCGCCAGCAGCCCTGCGGGACTCCCCACAGGAGAGCAGTTCTTC
>TRBV29-1|12|TRBD1|many|TRBJ1-1
CSVDRGLTEAFF
TGCAGCGTTGATAGGGGGCTCACTGAAGCTTTCTTT
>TRBV28|14|.|.|TRBJ1-5
CASSPDSSSQPQHF
TGTGCCAGCAGCCCCGACAGTTCCAGTCAGCCCCAGCATTTT
>TRBV7-2|16|.|.|TRBJ2-6
CASSRDSGPGANVLTF
TGTGCCAGCAGTAGGGACAGCGGGCCTGGGGCCAACGTCCTGACTTTC
>TRBV29-1|15|.|few|TRBJ2-1
CSVLTEGSSYNEQFF
TGCAGCGTTCTCACGGAGGGGAGCTCCTACAATGAGCAGTTCTTC
>TRBV9|15|.|.|TRBJ1-1
CASSVAGALDTEAFF
TGTGCCAGCAGCGTAGCAGGGGCGCTCGACACTGAAGCTTTCTTT
>TRBV20-1|14|.|many|TRBJ1-1
CSAPPGGGNTEAFF
TGCAGTGCCCCCCCGGGAGGCGGAAACACTGAAGCTTTCTTT
>TRBV7-8|14|.|few|TRBJ1-5
CASSLSTRDQPQHF
TGTGCCAGCAGCTTATCTACTAGGGATCAGCCCCAGCATTTT
>TRBV21-1|19|.|.|TRBJ2-1
CASSKEKGAAGVNKDEQFF
TGTGCCAGCAGCAAAGAAAAAGGTGCAGCGGGAGTCAATAAGGATGAGCAGTTCTTC
>TRBV7-6|14|.|few|TRBJ2-1
CASSPSRVYNEQFF
TGTGCCAGCAGCCCAAGCAGGGTCTACAATGAGCAGTTCTTC
>TRBV20-1|11|.|many|TRBJ2-3
CSVGAGATQYF
TGCAGTGTTGGGGCTGGGGCTACGCAGTATTTT
>TRBV4-3|15|TRBD1|few|TRBJ2-3
CASSQGPGGANTQYF
TGCGCCAGCAGCCAAGGTCCAGGGGGCGCAAATACGCAGTATTTT
>TRBV28|12|.|many|TRBJ1-1
CASSLSRDEAFF
TGTGCCAGCAGTTTATCTAGAGATGAAGCTTTCTTT
>TRBV12-3/TRBV12-4|17|TRBD2|.|TRBJ2-1
CASSFQTGTRLYNEQFF
TGTGCCAGCAGTTTTCAAACCGGGACTAGACTCTACAATGAGCAGTTCTTC
>TRBV24-1|18|TRBD1|.|TRBJ2-2
CATGTGTGGPKSTGELFF
TGTGCCACCGGTACCGGGACAGGTGGTCCCAAGAGCACCGGGGAGCTGTTTTTT